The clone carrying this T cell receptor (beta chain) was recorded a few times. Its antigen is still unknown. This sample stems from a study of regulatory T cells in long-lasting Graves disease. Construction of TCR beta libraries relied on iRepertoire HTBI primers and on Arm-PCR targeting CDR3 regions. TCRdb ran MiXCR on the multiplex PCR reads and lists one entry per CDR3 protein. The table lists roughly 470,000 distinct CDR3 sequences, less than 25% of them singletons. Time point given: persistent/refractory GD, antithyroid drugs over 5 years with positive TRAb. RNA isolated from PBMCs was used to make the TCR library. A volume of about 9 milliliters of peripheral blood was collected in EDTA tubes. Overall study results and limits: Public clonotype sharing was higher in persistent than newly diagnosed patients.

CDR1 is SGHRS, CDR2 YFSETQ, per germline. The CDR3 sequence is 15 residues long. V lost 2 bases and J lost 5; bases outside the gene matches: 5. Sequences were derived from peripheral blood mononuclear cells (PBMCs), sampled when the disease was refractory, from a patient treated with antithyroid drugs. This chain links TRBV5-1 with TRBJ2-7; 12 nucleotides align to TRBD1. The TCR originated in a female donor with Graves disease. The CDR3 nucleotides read TGCGCCAGCAGCTTTGAGGGACAGGGGGCCGACGAGCAGTACTTC. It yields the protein CASSFEGQGADEQYF.